This T cell receptor (beta chain) stems from a study of blood T cell repertoires in COVID-19. The ends were cut back, 7 bases at V and 1 base at J, with 10 bases in the middle. This CDR3 region has 14 residues. Germline CDR1 is SGHDN and CDR2 is FVKESK. The table came from immunoSEQ multiplex PCR; TCRdb's copy has only in-frame clones and leaves some out. The sample shows approximately 33,000 clones, roughly nine tenths of them seen only once. This receptor was obtained from an older man with acute or convalescent COVID-19. Sequencing was done on a sample of peripheral blood. The J gene is TRBJ2-2, the V gene TRBV14; D is unclear. The CDR3, as DNA: TGTGCCAGCAATAGTATTAGGAACACCGGGGAGCTGTTTTTT. Encoded protein: CASNSIRNTGELFF.